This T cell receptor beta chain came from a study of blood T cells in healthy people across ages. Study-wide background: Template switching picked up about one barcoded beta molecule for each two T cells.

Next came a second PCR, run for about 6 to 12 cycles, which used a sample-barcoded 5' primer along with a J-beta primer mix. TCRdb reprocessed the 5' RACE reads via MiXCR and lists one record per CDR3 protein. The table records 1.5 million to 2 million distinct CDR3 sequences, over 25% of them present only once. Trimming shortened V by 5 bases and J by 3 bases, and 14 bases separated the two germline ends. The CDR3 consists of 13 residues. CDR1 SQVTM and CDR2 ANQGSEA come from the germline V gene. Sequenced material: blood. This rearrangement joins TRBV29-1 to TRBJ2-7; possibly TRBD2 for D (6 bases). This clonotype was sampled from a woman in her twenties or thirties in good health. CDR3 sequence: CSVRLGQSYEQYF. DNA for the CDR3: TGCAGCGTTAGACTAGGTCAGAGCTACGAGCAGTACTTC.